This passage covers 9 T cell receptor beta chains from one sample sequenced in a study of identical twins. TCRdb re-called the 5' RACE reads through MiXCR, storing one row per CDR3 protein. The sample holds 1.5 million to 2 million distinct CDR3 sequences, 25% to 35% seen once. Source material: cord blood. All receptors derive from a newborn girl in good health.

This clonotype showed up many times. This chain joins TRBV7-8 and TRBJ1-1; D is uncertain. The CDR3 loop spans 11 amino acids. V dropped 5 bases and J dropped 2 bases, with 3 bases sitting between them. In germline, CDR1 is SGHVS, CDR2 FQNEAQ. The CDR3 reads CASSINTEAFF. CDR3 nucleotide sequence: TGTGCCAGCAGCATAAACACTGAAGCTTTCTTT.

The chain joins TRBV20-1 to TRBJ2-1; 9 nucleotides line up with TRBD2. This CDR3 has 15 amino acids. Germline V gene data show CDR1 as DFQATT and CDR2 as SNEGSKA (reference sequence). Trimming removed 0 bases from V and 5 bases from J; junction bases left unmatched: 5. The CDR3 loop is CSARDEREVDNEQFF. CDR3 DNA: TGCAGTGCTAGAGATGAGCGGGAGGTCGACAATGAGCAGTTCTTC.

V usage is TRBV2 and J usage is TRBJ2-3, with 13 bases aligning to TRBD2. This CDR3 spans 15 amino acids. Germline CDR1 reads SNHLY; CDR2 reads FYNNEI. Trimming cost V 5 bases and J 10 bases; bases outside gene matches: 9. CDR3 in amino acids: CASSPGLAGAGAQYF. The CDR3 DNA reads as TGTGCCAGCAGTCCTGGACTAGCGGGGGCGGGTGCGCAGTATTTT.

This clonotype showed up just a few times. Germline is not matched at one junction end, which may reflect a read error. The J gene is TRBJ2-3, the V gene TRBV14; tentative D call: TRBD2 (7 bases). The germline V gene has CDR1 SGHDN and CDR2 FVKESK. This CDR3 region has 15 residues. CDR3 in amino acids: CASSQVRGARDTRYF. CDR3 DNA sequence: TGTGCCAGCAGCCAAGTACGGGGGGCGAGAGATACGCGGTATTTT.

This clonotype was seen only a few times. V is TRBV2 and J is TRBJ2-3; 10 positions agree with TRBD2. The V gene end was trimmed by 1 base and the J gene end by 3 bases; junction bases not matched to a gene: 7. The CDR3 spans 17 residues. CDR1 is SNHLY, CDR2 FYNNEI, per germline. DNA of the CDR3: TGTGCCAGCAGTGAAGTAGTCAAGCGGGAGGGAACAGATACGCAGTATTTT. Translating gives CASSEVVKREGTDTQYF.

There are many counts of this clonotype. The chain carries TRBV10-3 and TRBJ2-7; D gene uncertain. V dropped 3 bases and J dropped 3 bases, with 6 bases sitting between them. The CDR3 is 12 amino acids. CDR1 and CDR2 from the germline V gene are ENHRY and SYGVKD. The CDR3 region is CAISDRHYEQYF. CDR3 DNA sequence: TGTGCCATCAGTGATAGGCACTACGAGCAGTACTTC.

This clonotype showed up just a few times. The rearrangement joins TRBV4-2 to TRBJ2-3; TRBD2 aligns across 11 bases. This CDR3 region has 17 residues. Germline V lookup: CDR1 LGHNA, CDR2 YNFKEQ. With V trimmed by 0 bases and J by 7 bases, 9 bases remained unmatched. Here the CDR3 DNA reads TGTGCCAGCAGCCAAGATTTCACTAGCGGGAGTACAAATACGCAGTATTTT. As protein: CASSQDFTSGSTNTQYF.

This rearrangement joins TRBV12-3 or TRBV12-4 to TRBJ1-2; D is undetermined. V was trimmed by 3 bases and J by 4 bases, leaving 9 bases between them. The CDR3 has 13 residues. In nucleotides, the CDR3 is TGTGCCAGCAGTTTGAAACGGATCTATGGCTACACCTTC. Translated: CASSLKRIYGYTF.

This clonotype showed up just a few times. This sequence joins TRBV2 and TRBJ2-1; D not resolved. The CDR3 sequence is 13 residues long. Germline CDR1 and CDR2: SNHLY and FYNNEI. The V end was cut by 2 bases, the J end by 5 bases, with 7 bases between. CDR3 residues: CASSEWNDNEQFF. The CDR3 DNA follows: TGTGCCAGCAGTGAATGGAATGACAATGAGCAGTTCTTC.